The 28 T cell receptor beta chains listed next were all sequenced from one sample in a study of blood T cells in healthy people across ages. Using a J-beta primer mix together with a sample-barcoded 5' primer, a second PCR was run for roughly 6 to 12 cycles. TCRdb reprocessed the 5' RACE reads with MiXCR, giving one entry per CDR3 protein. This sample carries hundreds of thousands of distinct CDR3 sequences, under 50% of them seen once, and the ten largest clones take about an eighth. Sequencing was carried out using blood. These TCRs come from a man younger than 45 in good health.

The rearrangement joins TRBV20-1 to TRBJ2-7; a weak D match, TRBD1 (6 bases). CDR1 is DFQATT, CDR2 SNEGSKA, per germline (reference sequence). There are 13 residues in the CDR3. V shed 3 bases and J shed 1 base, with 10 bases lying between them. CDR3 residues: CSASSQGSYEQYF. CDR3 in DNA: TGCAGTGCTAGTAGTCAGGGGTCCTACGAGCAGTACTTC.

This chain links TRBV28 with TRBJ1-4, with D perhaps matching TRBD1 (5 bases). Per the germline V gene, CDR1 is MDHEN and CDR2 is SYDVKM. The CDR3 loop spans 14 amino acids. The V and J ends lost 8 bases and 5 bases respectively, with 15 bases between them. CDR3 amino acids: CASLGGAWNEKLFF. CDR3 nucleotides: TGTGCCAGCTTAGGTGGGGCCTGGAATGAAAAACTGTTTTTT. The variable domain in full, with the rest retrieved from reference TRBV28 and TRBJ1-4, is DVKVTQSSRYLVKRTGEKVFLECVQDMDHENMFWYRQDPGLGLRLIYFSYDVKMKEKGDIPEGYSVSREKKERFSLILESASTNQTSMYLCASLGGAWNEKLFFGSGTQLSVL.

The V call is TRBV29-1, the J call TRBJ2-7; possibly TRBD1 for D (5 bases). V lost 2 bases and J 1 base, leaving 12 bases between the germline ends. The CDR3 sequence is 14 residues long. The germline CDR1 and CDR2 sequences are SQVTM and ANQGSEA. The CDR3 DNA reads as TGCAGCGTTGAATCCAGGGTAGGATCCTACGAGCAGTACTTC. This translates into CSVESRVGSYEQYF.

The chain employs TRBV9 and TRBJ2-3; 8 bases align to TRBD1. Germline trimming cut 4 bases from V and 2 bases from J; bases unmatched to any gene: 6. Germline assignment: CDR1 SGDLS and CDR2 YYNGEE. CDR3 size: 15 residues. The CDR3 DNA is TGTGCCAGCAGCAGGGACAGGAGGGTCACAGATACGCAGTATTTT. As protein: CASSRDRRVTDTQYF. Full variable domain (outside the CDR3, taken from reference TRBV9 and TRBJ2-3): DSGVTQTPKHLITATGQRVTLRCSPRSGDLSVYWYQQSLDQGLQFLIQYYNGEERAKGNILERFSAQQFPDLHSELNLSSLELGDSALYFCASSRDRRVTDTQYFGPGTRLTVL.

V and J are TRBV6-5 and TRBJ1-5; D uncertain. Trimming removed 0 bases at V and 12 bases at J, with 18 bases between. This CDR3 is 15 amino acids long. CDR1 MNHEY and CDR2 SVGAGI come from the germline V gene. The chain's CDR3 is CASSYSIGGRRIQHF. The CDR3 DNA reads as TGTGCCAGCAGTTACTCGATCGGTGGAAGGAGAATCCAGCATTTT.

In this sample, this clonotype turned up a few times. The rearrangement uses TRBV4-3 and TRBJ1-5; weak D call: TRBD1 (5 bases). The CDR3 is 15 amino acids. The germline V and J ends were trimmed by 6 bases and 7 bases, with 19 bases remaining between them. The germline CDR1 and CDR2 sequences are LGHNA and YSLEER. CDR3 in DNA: TGCGCCAGCAGTCCGGGACTCACTACTGCGCAGCCCCAGCATTTT. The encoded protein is CASSPGLTTAQPQHF.

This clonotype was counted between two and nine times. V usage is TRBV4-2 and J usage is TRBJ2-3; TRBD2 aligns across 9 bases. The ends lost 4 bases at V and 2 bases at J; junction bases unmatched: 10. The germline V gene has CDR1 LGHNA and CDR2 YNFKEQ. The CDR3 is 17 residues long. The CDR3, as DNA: TGTGCCAGCAGCCTAGAAGTAGCGGGGGTTACCACAGATACGCAGTATTTT. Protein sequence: CASSLEVAGVTTDTQYF.

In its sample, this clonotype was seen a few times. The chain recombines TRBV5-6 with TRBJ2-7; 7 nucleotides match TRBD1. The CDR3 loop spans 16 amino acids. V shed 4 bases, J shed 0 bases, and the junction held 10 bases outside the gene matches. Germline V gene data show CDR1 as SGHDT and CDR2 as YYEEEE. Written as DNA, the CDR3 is TGTGCCAGCAGCCCGTCGGGACAGACTTACTCCTACGAGCAGTACTTC. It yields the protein CASSPSGQTYSYEQYF.

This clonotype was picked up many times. This CDR3 is CASISTSISYEQYF. CDR3 nucleotide sequence: TGTGCCAGTATCTCGACAAGCATATCCTACGAGCAGTACTTC. The chain is built from TRBV19 and TRBJ2-7; D is uncertain. The CDR3 runs to 14 residues. Germline CDR1 is LNHDA and CDR2 is SQIVND (reference sequence). The V and J ends lost 7 bases and 1 base respectively, with 14 bases between them.

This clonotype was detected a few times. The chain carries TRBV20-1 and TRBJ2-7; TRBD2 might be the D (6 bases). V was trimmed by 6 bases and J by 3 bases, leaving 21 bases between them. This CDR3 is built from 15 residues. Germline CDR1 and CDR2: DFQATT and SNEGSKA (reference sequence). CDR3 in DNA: TGCAGTGCCACCCCGGGGGACGATGTGTTCTACGAGCAGTACTTC. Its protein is CSATPGDDVFYEQYF.

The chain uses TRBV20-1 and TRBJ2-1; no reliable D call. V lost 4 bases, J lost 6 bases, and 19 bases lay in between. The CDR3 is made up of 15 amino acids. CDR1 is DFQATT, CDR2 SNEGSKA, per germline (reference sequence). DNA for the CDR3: TGCAGTGCTAAACTTTCAGCAAACCCTTTCAATGAGCAGTTCTTC. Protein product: CSAKLSANPFNEQFF.

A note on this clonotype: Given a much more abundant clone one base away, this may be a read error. DNA of the CDR3: TGTGCCAGCAGTCCCTCCAGCTCTGGGGCCAACGTCCTGACTTTC. Translating it yields CASSPSSSGANVLTF. The rearrangement links TRBV28 to TRBJ2-6, with unresolved D. Trimming pared 5 bases from V and 0 bases from J, leaving 8 bases between. The CDR3 extends over 15 amino acids. Germline CDR1 reads MDHEN; CDR2 reads SYDVKM.

The chain's CDR3 is CASSTTGGFTEAFF. CDR3 bases: TGTGCCAGCAGTACGACAGGGGGCTTCACTGAAGCTTTCTTT. The rearrangement links TRBV12-3 or TRBV12-4 to TRBJ1-1; 10 nucleotides line up with TRBD1. V gave up 5 bases and J gave up 4 bases; unmatched junction bases: 4. This CDR3 has 14 residues.

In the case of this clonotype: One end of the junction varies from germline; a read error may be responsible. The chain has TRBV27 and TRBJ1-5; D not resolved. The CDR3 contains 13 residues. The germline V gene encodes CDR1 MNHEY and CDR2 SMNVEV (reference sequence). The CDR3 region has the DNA TGTGCCAGCAGCCTCTCGGGGTTTCAGTCCCAGCATTTT. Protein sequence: CASSLSGFQSQHF.

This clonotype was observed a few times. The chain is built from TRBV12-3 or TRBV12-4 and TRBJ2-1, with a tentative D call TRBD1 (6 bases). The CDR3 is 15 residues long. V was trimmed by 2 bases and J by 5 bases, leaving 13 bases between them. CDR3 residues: CASSLLRDMHNEQFF. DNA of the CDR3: TGTGCCAGCAGTTTACTCAGGGACATGCACAATGAGCAGTTCTTC.

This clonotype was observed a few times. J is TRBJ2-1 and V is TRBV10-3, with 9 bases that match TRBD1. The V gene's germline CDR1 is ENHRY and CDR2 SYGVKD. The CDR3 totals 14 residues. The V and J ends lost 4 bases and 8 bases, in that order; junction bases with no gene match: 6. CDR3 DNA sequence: TGTGCCATCAGTGCGGACAGGGGCGGGGATGAGCAGTTCTTC. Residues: CAISADRGGDEQFF.

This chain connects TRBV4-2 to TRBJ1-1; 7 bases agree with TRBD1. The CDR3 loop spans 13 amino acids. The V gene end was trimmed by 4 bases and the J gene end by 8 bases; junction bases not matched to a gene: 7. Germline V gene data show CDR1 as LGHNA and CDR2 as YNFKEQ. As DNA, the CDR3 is TGTGCCAGCAGCCTACCAGGGGGGGGGGAAGCTTTCTTT. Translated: CASSLPGGGEAFF.

In nucleotides, the CDR3 is TGTGCCAGCAGCTTGGAGGCCGGGGTGCAGTCCTACGAGCAGTACTTC. This encodes CASSLEAGVQSYEQYF. V usage is TRBV7-8 and J usage is TRBJ2-5, with a weak D call TRBD2 (5 bases). The J call is uncertain, as TRBJ2-7 better fits the DNA end. The CDR3 runs to 16 residues. Germline assignment: CDR1 SGHVS and CDR2 FQNEAQ.

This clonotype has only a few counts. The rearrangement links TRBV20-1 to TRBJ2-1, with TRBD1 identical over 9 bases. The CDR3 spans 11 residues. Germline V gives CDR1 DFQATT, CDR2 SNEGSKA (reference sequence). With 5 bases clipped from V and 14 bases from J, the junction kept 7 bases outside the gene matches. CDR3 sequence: CSAVDRGGEFF. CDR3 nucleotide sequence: TGCAGTGCTGTGGACAGGGGAGGGGAGTTCTTC.

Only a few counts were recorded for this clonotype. The CDR3 sequence: CASSLGQGGGEKLFF. The CDR3 DNA follows: TGTGCCAGCAGCTTGGGTCAGGGCGGCGGTGAAAAACTGTTTTTT. This chain links TRBV5-6 with TRBJ1-4; D perhaps matches TRBD1 (5 bases). This CDR3 region has 15 residues. Germline CDR1 SGHDT, CDR2 YYEEEE. The V end lost 0 bases, the J end lost 7 bases, and 13 bases lay between the germline ends.

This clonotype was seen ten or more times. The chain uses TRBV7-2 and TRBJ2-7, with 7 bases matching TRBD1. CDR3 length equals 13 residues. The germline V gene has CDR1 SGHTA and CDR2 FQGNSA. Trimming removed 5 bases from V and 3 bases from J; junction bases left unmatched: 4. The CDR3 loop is CASSPRQGYEQYF. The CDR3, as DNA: TGTGCCAGCAGCCCCCGACAGGGCTACGAGCAGTACTTC.

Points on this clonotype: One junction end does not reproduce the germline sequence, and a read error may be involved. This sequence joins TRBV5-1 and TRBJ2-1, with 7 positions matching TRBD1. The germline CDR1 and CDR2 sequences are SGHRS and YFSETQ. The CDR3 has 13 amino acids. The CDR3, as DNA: TGCGCCAGCAGCCAGGTACAGGGGAATGTGCAGTTCTTC. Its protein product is CASSQVQGNVQFF.

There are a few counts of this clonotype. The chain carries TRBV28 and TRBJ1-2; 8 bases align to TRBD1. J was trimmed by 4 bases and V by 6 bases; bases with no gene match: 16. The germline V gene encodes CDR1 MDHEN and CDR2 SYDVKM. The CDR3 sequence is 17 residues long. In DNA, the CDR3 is TGTGCCAGCAGGAGGAATTCGCAGGGGGCGCAGACCTATGGCTACACCTTC. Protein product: CASRRNSQGAQTYGYTF.

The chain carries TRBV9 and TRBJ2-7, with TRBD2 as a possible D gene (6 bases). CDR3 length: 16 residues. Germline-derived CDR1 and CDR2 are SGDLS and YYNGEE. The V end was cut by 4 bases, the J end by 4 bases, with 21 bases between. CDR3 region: CASSLWDWSEMYEQYF. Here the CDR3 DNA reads TGTGCCAGCAGCCTCTGGGACTGGTCGGAAATGTACGAGCAGTACTTC.

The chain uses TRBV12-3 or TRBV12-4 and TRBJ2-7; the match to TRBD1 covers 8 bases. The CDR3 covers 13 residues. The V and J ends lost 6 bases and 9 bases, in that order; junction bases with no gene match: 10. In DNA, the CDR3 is TGTGCCAGCAGCCCGGGGACAGGAGTAGGGCAGTACTTC. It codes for CASSPGTGVGQYF.

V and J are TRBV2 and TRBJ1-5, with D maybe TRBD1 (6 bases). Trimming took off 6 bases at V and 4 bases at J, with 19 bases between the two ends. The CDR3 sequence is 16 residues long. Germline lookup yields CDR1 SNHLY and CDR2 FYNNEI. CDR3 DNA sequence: TGTGCCAGCAGCACAGGGATCCTTGGTGGGAATCAGCCCCAGCATTTT. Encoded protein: CASSTGILGGNQPQHF.

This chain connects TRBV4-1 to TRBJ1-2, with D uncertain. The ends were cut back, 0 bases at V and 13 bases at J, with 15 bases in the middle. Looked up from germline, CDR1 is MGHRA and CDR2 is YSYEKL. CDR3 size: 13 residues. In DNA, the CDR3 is TGCGCCAGCAGCCAAGATAGGACCCCGCGGGGCACCTTC. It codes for CASSQDRTPRGTF.

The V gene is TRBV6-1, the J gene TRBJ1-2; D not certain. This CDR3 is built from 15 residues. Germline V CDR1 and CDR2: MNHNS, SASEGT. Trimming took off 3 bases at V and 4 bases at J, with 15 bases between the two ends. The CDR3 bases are TGTGCCAGCAGTGATTGGCCGGGGTACGGCTATGGCTACACCTTC. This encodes CASSDWPGYGYGYTF.